These 7 T cell receptor beta chains originate from one sample sequenced in a study of response to subunit inactivated influenza vaccine. In TCRdb, the RT-PCR reads were re-called with MiXCR into one record per CDR3 protein. This sample yields just over 300,000 distinct CDR3 sequences, of which roughly 22% are seen a single time; 10% to 13% belongs to the top ten. Specimen: PBMCs from blood, collected about 19 months after vaccination. These receptors came from a man between 50 and 70 years old who received an inactivated influenza vaccine.

This clonotype was picked up many times. The V call is TRBV12-3 or TRBV12-4, the J call TRBJ1-2, with unresolved D. V lost 6 bases and J lost 2, with 13 bases in between. The CDR3 has 14 amino acids. CDR3 nucleotides: TGTGCCAGCAGCCACCGACGGGAAAACTATGGCTACACCTTC. This translates into CASSHRRENYGYTF.

This clonotype was counted many times. The rearrangement uses TRBV20-1 and TRBJ1-2; D ambiguous. Per the germline V gene, CDR1 is DFQATT and CDR2 is SNEGSKA (reference sequence). The CDR3 sequence is 12 residues long. V shed 0 bases and J shed 5 bases, with 7 bases lying between them. The CDR3 region has the DNA TGCAGTGCTAGAGAGGGAAGTTATGGCTACACCTTC. It is translated as CSAREGSYGYTF.

This rearrangement joins TRBV2 to TRBJ1-3; D is unresolved. The CDR3 is made up of 15 amino acids. V was clipped by 11 bases and J by 0 bases, with 17 bases between them. Germline values: CDR1 SNHLY, CDR2 FYNNEI. CDR3 residues: CASLPGRSSGNTIYF. CDR3 sequence (DNA): TGTGCCTCCCTCCCCGGGAGAAGCTCTGGAAACACCATATATTTT.

Only a few counts were recorded for this clonotype. V gene TRBV6-1 combines with J gene TRBJ2-1; no firm D call. CDR3 length: 15 residues. Trimming removed 2 bases from V and 0 bases from J, with 8 bases in between. Germline lookup yields CDR1 MNHNS and CDR2 SASEGT. The CDR3 DNA sequence: TGTGCCAGCAGTGAACGGCTTAGCTCCTACAATGAGCAGTTCTTC. Translated, it gives CASSERLSSYNEQFF.

The chain carries TRBV11-2 and TRBJ2-5; D gene unclear. Germline V gives CDR1 SGHAT, CDR2 FQNNGV. This CDR3 contains 14 residues. The V end lost 1 base, the J end lost 4 bases, and 10 bases lay between the germline ends. The CDR3 is CASSLGQVRETQYF. CDR3 sequence (DNA): TGTGCCAGCAGCTTAGGGCAAGTTAGAGAGACCCAGTACTTC.

This clonotype was seen more than once but under ten times. The chain carries TRBV7-2 and TRBJ2-3; D remains ambiguous. CDR1 SGHTA and CDR2 FQGNSA come from the germline V gene. V lost 5 bases to trimming and J lost 0 bases, with 6 bases between them. The length of the CDR3 is 13 residues. This chain's CDR3 is CASSDVSTDTQYF. The CDR3 region has the DNA TGTGCCAGCAGCGACGTAAGCACAGATACGCAGTATTTT.

The chain has TRBV12-3 or TRBV12-4 and TRBJ1-4; D is perhaps TRBD1 (5 bases). V lost 8 bases and J lost 10, with 14 bases in between. This CDR3 is built from 12 residues. CDR3: CASGERGVKLFF. DNA for the CDR3: TGTGCCAGCGGCGAAAGGGGAGTAAAACTGTTTTTT.